The sample holds one count of the clone carrying this TCR beta chain. The CDR3 loop spans 17 amino acids. J lost 1 base, V lost 4 bases, and 12 bases had no gene match. The germline V gene encodes CDR1 SEHNR and CDR2 FQNEAQ (reference sequence). These data are taken from a study of blood T cell repertoires in COVID-19. Study-wide context: COVID-19 samples from acute and convalescent phases originated in the United States, Italy and Spain. In each case, the material was cDNA or gDNA derived from T cells, B-cell-depleted T cells, or PBMCs.

Authors' data handling: Nucleated cell number was recorded as an estimate derived from reference gene primer amplification. Repertoires were generated with immunoSEQ multiplex PCR, while TCRdb's copy carries only in-frame clones and drops some. Clone size and the V and J calls come from that table; the DNA yielded D and trimming. Of 99,000 or so clones in the sample, approximately 72% are singletons; the top ten hold 15% to 20%. The rearrangement joins TRBV7-9 to TRBJ1-1; the match to TRBD1 covers 7 bases. The source material was peripheral blood. The clonotype originates from a woman in her 70s with acute or convalescent COVID-19. In DNA, the CDR3 is TGTGCCAGCAGCTCCAGCAGGGGGACAAAGGCGAACACTGAAGCTTTCTTT. Protein: CASSSSRGTKANTEAFF.